These 24 T cell receptor beta chains were all obtained from the same sample, sequenced in a study of T cells in Graves' hyperthyroidism and ophthalmopathy. TCR beta CDR3 region amplification was performed from RNA transcripts. RT-PCR in the first round (using the HTBI primer set) targeted the TCR CDR3. TCRdb used MiXCR to reprocess the multiplex PCR reads, holding one entry per CDR3 protein. The table records 300,000 to 350,000 distinct CDR3 sequences, roughly 18% of them present only once. Material: blood. These receptors originate from a woman in her forties or fifties with Graves' hyperthyroidism.

The sample holds a few counts of this clonotype. The chain combines TRBV19 with TRBJ2-1, with 11 bases aligning to TRBD2. CDR1 and CDR2 from the germline V gene are LNHDA and SQIVND (reference sequence). V trimming: 6 bases; J trimming: 1 base; junction bases outside the gene matches: 8. This CDR3 contains 17 residues. The CDR3 reads CASSTGTSGESYNEQFF. The CDR3 DNA is TGTGCCAGTAGCACCGGGACTAGCGGCGAGTCCTACAATGAGCAGTTCTTC.

At least ten counts were recorded for this clonotype. The chain couples TRBV7-8 to TRBJ2-1, with 9 bases that match TRBD2. The CDR3 consists of 15 residues. The ends lost 3 bases at V and 10 bases at J; junction bases unmatched: 10. In germline, CDR1 is SGHVS, CDR2 FQNEAQ. CDR3 coding DNA: TGTGCCAGCAGCTTGGAAGCTAGCGGGATCGGGGAGCAGTTCTTC. Protein: CASSLEASGIGEQFF.

A note on this clonotype: The junction departs from germline at one end; a sequencing error may be responsible. The gene calls are TRBV6-5 and TRBJ2-1; 8 bases agree with TRBD2. The germline V gene encodes CDR1 MNHEY and CDR2 SVGAGI. This CDR3 is 15 amino acids long. This CDR3 is CASSYRRGGYNEQSF. DNA of the CDR3: TGTGCCAGCAGTTACCGCCGGGGGGGTTACAATGAGCAGTCCTTC.

This chain links TRBV12-3 or TRBV12-4 with TRBJ1-4; no clear D gene. CDR3 length equals 14 residues. The V gene lost 6 bases and the J gene lost 5 bases, with 13 bases spanning the gap. The CDR3 bases are TGTGCCAGCAGAATAGACTGGGAAAATGAAAAACTGTTTTTT. Amino acid sequence: CASRIDWENEKLFF.

This chain joins TRBV9 and TRBJ2-1; D is possibly TRBD1 (6 bases). V lost 0 bases, J lost 5 bases, and 12 bases lay in between. The CDR3 covers 15 residues. The germline gives CDR1 SGDLS, CDR2 YYNGEE. The CDR3 region is CASSVDGTTDNEQFF. The CDR3 nucleotides read TGTGCCAGCAGCGTAGACGGGACAACAGACAATGAGCAGTTCTTC.

This clonotype showed up many times. The chain uses TRBV2 and TRBJ2-5, with TRBD2 matching 7 bases. The CDR3 runs 14 residues. J was trimmed by 4 bases and V by 1 base; bases with no gene match: 3. Germline assignment: CDR1 SNHLY and CDR2 FYNNEI. CDR3 DNA sequence: TGTGCCAGCAGTGAAGACGGACTAGGAGAGACCCAGTACTTC. As protein: CASSEDGLGETQYF.

Points on this clonotype: The CDR3 ends on some other residue instead of the conserved phenylalanine or tryptophan, so this is likely a read error. The chain combines TRBV5-6 with TRBJ2-3; TRBD2 matches at 11 bases. Germline CDR1 SGHDT, CDR2 YYEEEE. This CDR3 has 16 amino acids. Trimming took 1 base from V and 3 from J; bases not matched to a gene: 4. CDR3 nucleotides: TGTGCCAGCAGCTTGAGGCTAGCGGGGGGAACAGATACGCAGTATCTT. Protein product: CASSLRLAGGTDTQYL.

This clonotype was detected ten times or more. The J gene is TRBJ2-3, the V gene TRBV29-1; perhaps TRBD2 as D (6 bases). The CDR3 is made up of 15 amino acids. V was shortened by 4 bases and J by 2 bases, with 16 bases between the two germline ends. Germline-derived CDR1 and CDR2 are SQVTM and ANQGSEA. Here the CDR3 reads CSVVWFSGNTDTQYF. The CDR3, as DNA: TGCAGCGTTGTGTGGTTTAGCGGAAACACAGATACGCAGTATTTT.

This clonotype was seen a handful of times. The chain carries TRBV5-4 and TRBJ2-2, with TRBD1 identical over 11 bases. Trimming cost V 3 bases and J 4 bases; bases outside gene matches: 5. The CDR3 extends over 16 amino acids. Per the germline V gene, CDR1 is SGHNT and CDR2 is YYREEE (reference sequence). The CDR3 DNA follows: TGTGCCAGCAGCTCCGGACAGGGGGCAGTCACCGGGGAGCTGTTTTTT. It is translated as CASSSGQGAVTGELFF.

This clonotype was found many times. As DNA, the CDR3 is TGTGCTAGTGGTTTGGACCTGGAAGAGACCCAGTACTTC. Protein product: CASGLDLEETQYF. This chain uses TRBV12-5 with TRBJ2-5; D unresolved. Germline loops: CDR1 LGHNT, CDR2 FRNRAP. The CDR3 contains 13 residues. The ends were cut back, 1 base at V and 3 bases at J, with 6 bases in the middle.

This clonotype was detected ten times or more. This sequence joins TRBV5-1 and TRBJ2-1; 8 positions agree with TRBD2. The CDR3 covers 14 residues. Germline V gene data show CDR1 as SGHRS and CDR2 as YFSETQ. After removal of 4 bases from V and 6 bases from J, the junction contained 6 bases not matched to a gene. CDR3 DNA: TGCGCCAGCAGCGGTCCGGGACTAGTCAATGAGCAGTTCTTC. Encoded protein: CASSGPGLVNEQFF.

This clonotype was recorded many times. CDR3 region: CASSALSGGETQYF. CDR3 DNA: TGTGCCAGCAGCGCCCTTTCGGGAGGAGAGACCCAGTACTTC. The chain carries TRBV9 and TRBJ2-5; 7 bases align to TRBD2. The J segment lost 4 bases and the V segment lost 3 bases, leaving 6 bases of the junction unmatched. The CDR3 loop spans 14 amino acids. Germline CDR1 and CDR2: SGDLS and YYNGEE.

In its sample, this clonotype was seen many times. The chain combines TRBV7-2 with TRBJ1-2; D unresolved. The germline V gene has CDR1 SGHTA and CDR2 FQGNSA. CDR3 length equals 14 residues. Trimming took off 5 bases at V and 6 bases at J, with 16 bases between the two ends. CDR3 nucleotide sequence: TGTGCCAGCAGCCCCGGACCCCTGAGGAATGGCTACACCTTC. Translating it yields CASSPGPLRNGYTF.

At least ten counts were recorded for this clonotype. This chain joins TRBV30 and TRBJ1-2; D is unclear. V lost 2 bases, J lost 7 bases, and 11 bases lay in between. CDR1 is GTSNPN and CDR2 is SVGIG in the germline V gene (reference sequence). This CDR3 is 12 amino acids long. CDR3: CAWSLNGLGYTF. The DNA for the CDR3 is TGTGCCTGGAGTCTGAATGGGCTTGGCTACACCTTC.

This clonotype was seen ten or more times. The chain has TRBV20-1 and TRBJ2-7; no reliable D call. Germline CDR1 DFQATT, CDR2 SNEGSKA (reference sequence). This CDR3 is built from 14 residues. Trimming pared 5 bases from V and 2 bases from J, leaving 16 bases between. CDR3 DNA: TGCAGTGCTCCCAGCGAAAAGTCCCCCTACGAGCAGTACTTC. Protein sequence: CSAPSEKSPYEQYF.

Only a few counts were recorded for this clonotype. The chain employs TRBV20-1 and TRBJ2-7, with 10 bases matching TRBD2. The CDR3 has 13 residues. In germline, CDR1 is DFQATT, CDR2 SNEGSKA (reference sequence). CDR3 coding DNA: TGCAGACTGAGCGGGAGGGCCGACCACGGGCAGTACTTC. Encoded protein: CRLSGRADHGQYF.

The chain combines TRBV27 with TRBJ2-5; 8 bases are a match to TRBD1. The CDR3 contains 13 residues. The junction had 5 bases not matched to a gene; V was cut back by 6 bases and J by 5 bases. Germline V gene lookup returns CDR1 MNHEY and CDR2 SMNVEV (reference sequence). CDR3 protein: CASSRQGMETQYF. CDR3 DNA sequence: TGTGCCAGCAGCCGACAGGGGATGGAGACCCAGTACTTC.

This clonotype showed up many times. The rearrangement joins TRBV7-9 to TRBJ2-3; D remains unclear. V shed 1 base and J shed 4 bases, with 9 bases lying between them. Germline assignment: CDR1 SEHNR and CDR2 FQNEAQ (reference sequence). The CDR3 extends over 14 amino acids. The CDR3 sequence: CASSLVDGADTQYF. DNA for the CDR3: TGTGCCAGCAGCTTAGTGGATGGAGCAGATACGCAGTATTTT.

This clonotype was observed many times. V and J are TRBV11-2 and TRBJ2-3; D unresolved. From germline, CDR1 is SGHAT and CDR2 FQNNGV. The CDR3 has 16 residues. Between the trimmed V and J ends, which lost 6 bases and 3 bases, there was a span of 19 bases. Written as DNA, the CDR3 is TGTGCCAGCAGGCCCTTGTTGGCGGTCCTTACAGATACGCAGTATTTT. As protein: CASRPLLAVLTDTQYF.

This clonotype was counted many times. The V gene is TRBV15, the J gene TRBJ1-5; 8 bases are a match to TRBD1. V trimming: 6 bases; J trimming: 5 bases; junction bases outside the gene matches: 6. The CDR3 contains 14 residues. CDR1 and CDR2 (germline): LNHNV, YYDKDF (reference sequence). CDR3 nucleotide sequence: TGTGCCACCAGTGGACAGGGTCCCGATCAGCCCCAGCATTTT. Its protein is CATSGQGPDQPQHF.

In its sample, this clonotype was seen many times. This sequence joins TRBV2 and TRBJ1-4; D is perhaps TRBD1 (5 bases). Trimming took off 1 base at V and 8 bases at J, with 11 bases between the two ends. The germline V gene encodes CDR1 SNHLY and CDR2 FYNNEI. The CDR3 spans 14 residues. The CDR3 protein is CASSEDRRDEKLFF. CDR3 nucleotides: TGTGCCAGCAGTGAAGACAGGAGGGACGAAAAACTGTTTTTT.

The V call is TRBV18, the J call TRBJ2-2; D might be TRBD1 (5 bases). CDR1 and CDR2 (germline): KGHSH, LQKENI. V lost 2 bases and J lost 0, with 7 bases in between. The CDR3 totals 15 residues. CDR3 sequence (DNA): TGTGCCAGCTCACCAAGACAGACGAACACCGGGGAGCTGTTTTTT. Its protein product is CASSPRQTNTGELFF.

In its sample, this clonotype was seen a few times. The chain combines TRBV6-1 with TRBJ1-1; 8 bases line up with TRBD1. Trimming took 2 bases from V and 2 from J; bases not matched to a gene: 4. Germline V lookup: CDR1 MNHNS, CDR2 SASEGT. CDR3 length: 15 residues. CDR3 in DNA: TGTGCCAGCAGTGAACCGGGACAGGAAAACACTGAAGCTTTCTTT. Translating gives CASSEPGQENTEAFF.

This clonotype was seen repeatedly, ten times or more. The chain employs TRBV30 and TRBJ1-1; D is ambiguous. V was shortened by 3 bases and J by 6 bases, with 17 bases between the two germline ends. The germline V gene encodes CDR1 GTSNPN and CDR2 SVGIG (reference sequence). The CDR3 consists of 14 residues. In DNA form, the CDR3 reads TGTGCCTGGAGAGGACCCGGGGAGGGTGCTGAAGCTTTCTTT. It translates to CAWRGPGEGAEAFF.